This T cell receptor (beta chain) was captured in a study of blood T cell repertoires in COVID-19 (TCRdb year 2020). In the study overall: Samples covering the acute and convalescent phases of COVID-19 were provided by collaborators in the United States, Italy and Spain. The material from the prospective study consisted of cDNA or gDNA derived from T cells, B-cell-depleted T cells, or PBMCs. The dataset comprised deeply sampled blood TCRbeta repertoires from subjects exposed to, actively infected with, or recovered from COVID-19. The repertoires were made available in a free public database intended to serve as a resource for research on the immune response to SARS-CoV-2. The samples were drawn from two sources: the first 160 participants of the ongoing ImmuneRACE study, and approximately 1,300 subjects contributed by 6 global collaborators. Nearly every sample came with metadata listing a de-identified subject ID, COVID-19 status, age in years and sex. HLA class I and class II types, where available, came from metadata supplied by the sample provider rather than from assay-based typing.

Collaborating institutions collected whole blood in K2EDTA tubes following their own protocols. Collaborator samples were shipped for TCRbeta analysis as frozen whole blood, isolated PBMCs, or DNA extracted from either sample type. TCRbeta CDR3 regions were amplified from genomic DNA using the immunoSEQ Assay, a bias-controlled multiplex PCR. As for how the authors treated the data: The number of nucleated cells in each sample was estimated from the amplification of reference gene primers within the assay. To quantify the absolute abundance of each unique TCRbeta CDR3 rearrangement, sequence reads were collapsed and filtered. For each sample, productive Simpson clonality was calculated by taking the square root of Simpson's diversity index across productive rearrangements. TCRdb's version of the immuneACCESS table is confined to in-frame rearrangements and falls short of the full clone set. An unresolved V gene accounts for under half of the shortfall where checked; the remainder is of unknown origin. The V and J calls and clone size were taken over from that table, and D and trimming were inferred from the DNA. The sample contains 20,000 to 25,000 clones, about 91% of them found a single time. Together, the top ten hold about 2.9% of the sample.

Comments on this clone: It has no known antigen specificity. No much larger clone exists at a distance of one base, and base qualities are not known.

Cut back by 5 bases and 8 bases, the V and J ends lie 12 bases apart. Taken from the germline V gene (reference sequence), the CDR1 and CDR2 loops are SEHNR and FQNEAQ. The CDR3 spans 12 residues, from the cysteine through the phenylalanine. Only the CDR3 DNA is retained, 36 bases long and in frame from the first base. Broad study findings and their caveats: How much clinical and demographic metadata was included differed by source and by participant, and the metadata was provided uncurated.

Here the chain combines TRBV7-9 and TRBJ1-1, with the D segment identity uncertain. Sequencing was done on a sample of peripheral blood. The TCR comes from a woman in her 70s with active COVID-19. Here the CDR3 is given as CASSPFPGEAFF. Here is the DNA: TGTGCCAGCAGCCCTTTCCCCGGGGAAGCTTTCTTT.